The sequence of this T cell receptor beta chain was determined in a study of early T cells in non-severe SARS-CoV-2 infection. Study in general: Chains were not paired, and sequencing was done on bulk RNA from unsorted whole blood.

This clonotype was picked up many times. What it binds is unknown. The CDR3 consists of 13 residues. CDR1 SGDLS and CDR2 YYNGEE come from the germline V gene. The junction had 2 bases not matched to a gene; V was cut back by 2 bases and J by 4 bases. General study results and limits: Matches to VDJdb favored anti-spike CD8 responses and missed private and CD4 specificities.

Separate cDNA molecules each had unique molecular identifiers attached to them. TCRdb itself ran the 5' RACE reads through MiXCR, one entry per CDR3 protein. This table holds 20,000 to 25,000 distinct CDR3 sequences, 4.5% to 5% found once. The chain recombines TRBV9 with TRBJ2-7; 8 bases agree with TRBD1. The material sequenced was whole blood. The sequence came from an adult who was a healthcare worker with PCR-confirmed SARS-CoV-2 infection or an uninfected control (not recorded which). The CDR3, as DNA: TGTGCCAGCAGCGTCACAGGGGGTTACGAGCAGTACTTC. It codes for CASSVTGGYEQYF.